This entry features one T cell receptor (beta chain) sequence. Its antigen remains unidentified. This sample was taken from a study of beta chain features in type 1 diabetes. General study points: Across patients, naive, central memory and Treg TCRB repertoires exhibited apparently greater similarity than was observed across healthy donors. Insertions at VDJ junctions were less frequent in type 1 diabetes patients. These patients also deleted more nucleotides at the same junctions.

Germline CDR1 is SGDLS and CDR2 is YYNGEE. The CDR3 covers 15 residues. V gave up 3 bases and J gave up 7 bases; unmatched junction bases: 8. CD45RO/CCR7/CD25/CD127/CD95/CD27 staining was used to isolate CD4+ naive, central memory, regulatory and stem cell-like memory cells by sorting. The sequenced template was cDNA made from the entire isolated RNA. Assay used: immunoSEQ multiplex PCR; TCRdb lists only in-frame clones, some missing. The sample lists about 250,000 clones, 12% to 15% seen once, with 0.026% in the top ten. Input material: naive CD4+ T cells from blood. This clonotype was sampled from a middle-aged woman in good health. This chain joins TRBV9 and TRBJ2-5, with TRBD1 matching 11 bases. CDR3 residues: CASSGSGTGGLTQYF. DNA for the CDR3: TGTGCCAGCAGCGGGTCCGGGACAGGGGGTCTGACCCAGTACTTC.